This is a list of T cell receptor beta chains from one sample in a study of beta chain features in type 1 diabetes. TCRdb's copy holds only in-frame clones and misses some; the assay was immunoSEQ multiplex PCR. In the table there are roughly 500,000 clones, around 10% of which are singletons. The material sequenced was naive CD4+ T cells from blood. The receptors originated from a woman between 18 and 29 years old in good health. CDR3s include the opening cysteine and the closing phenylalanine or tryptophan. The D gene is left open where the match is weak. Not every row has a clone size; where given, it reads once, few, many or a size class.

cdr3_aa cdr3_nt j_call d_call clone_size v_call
CASSPRWGRETQYF TGTGCCAGCAGCCCGAGATGGGGGCGTGAGACCCAGTACTTC TRBJ2-5 NA NA TRBV9
CASSQGDRSSYNSPLHF TGCGCCAGCAGCCAGGGGGACAGGAGCTCCTATAATTCACCCCTCCACTTT TRBJ1-6 TRBD1 few TRBV4-1
CASRGQLHTDTQYF TGTGCCAGCCGGGGACAGCTACACACAGATACGCAGTATTTT TRBJ2-3 TRBD1 few TRBV27
CASSLGENIQYF TGCGCCAGCAGCTTGGGAGAAAACATTCAGTACTTC TRBJ2-4 NA NA TRBV5-1
CASSLGPSLTGVDEQFF TGCGCCAGCAGCTTGGGTCCCTCCCTGACAGGGGTCGATGAGCAGTTCTTC TRBJ2-1 TRBD1 few TRBV5-1
CSVAIGLAGADETQYF TGCAGCGTTGCCATAGGACTAGCGGGTGCTGACGAGACCCAGTACTTC TRBJ2-5 TRBD2 few TRBV29-1
CAIQGTEAFF TGTGCCATCCAGGGGACAGAAGCTTTCTTT TRBJ1-1 NA NA TRBV2
CASSGFGLAGNEQFF TGTGCCAGCAGCGGCTTTGGACTAGCGGGTAATGAGCAGTTCTTC TRBJ2-1 TRBD2 few TRBV9
CASSKAGSTYCNEQFF TGTGCCAGCAGCAAAGCAGGGAGTACCTATTGCAATGAGCAGTTCTTC TRBJ2-1 NA few TRBV21-1
CASSPSGVYNEQFF TGTGCCAGCTCACCTAGCGGGGTCTACAATGAGCAGTTCTTC TRBJ2-1 TRBD2 NA TRBV18
CASSFVGIQETQYF TGTGCCAGCAGCTTCGTCGGCATCCAAGAGACCCAGTACTTC TRBJ2-5 NA few TRBV7-2
CAISESREQYF TGTGCCATCAGTGAGTCGAGGGAGCAGTACTTC TRBJ2-7 NA few TRBV10-3
CASSLVRGAGEKLFF TGCGCCAGCAGCTTGGTCAGGGGAGCCGGTGAAAAACTGTTTTTT TRBJ1-4 NA few TRBV5-1
CAWSAGTGGSQPQHF TGTGCCTGGAGTGCCGGGACAGGGGGCTCTCAGCCCCAGCATTTT TRBJ1-5 TRBD1 NA TRBV30
CASSPGQGAHGYTF TGCGCCAGCAGCCCCGGACAGGGAGCCCATGGCTACACCTTC TRBJ1-2 TRBD1 few TRBV4-3
CASRRDENSPLHF TGTGCCAGCCGGCGGGACGAAAATTCACCCCTCCACTTT TRBJ1-6 NA NA TRBV2
CASSIKRGNSYNEQFF TGTGCCAGCAGCATCAAGCGGGGGAACTCCTACAATGAGCAGTTCTTC TRBJ2-1 TRBD2 few TRBV7-2
CASSSRDPNSPLHF TGTGCCAGCAGTTCCCGGGACCCCAATTCACCCCTCCACTTT TRBJ1-6 NA NA TRBV6-6
CASSGDGSRGTQYF TGTGCCAGCAGCGGGGACGGGTCGAGAGGGACCCAGTACTTC TRBJ2-5 NA NA TRBV14
CAWSPDIGEKLFF TGTGCCTGGTCCCCGGACATAGGTGAAAAACTGTTTTTT TRBJ1-4 NA few TRBV30
CASSLRGLIPDTQYF TGTGCCAGCAGCTTACGAGGACTAATCCCAGATACGCAGTATTTT TRBJ2-3 NA NA TRBV13
CASSLDRIAYEQYF TGTGCCAGCAGCTTAGACAGGATAGCCTACGAGCAGTACTTC TRBJ2-7 NA few TRBV5-6
CASSLTFDRAQPQHF TGTGCCAGCAGCTTAACGTTCGACAGGGCTCAGCCCCAGCATTTT TRBJ1-5 TRBD1 NA TRBV7-8
CASSHIGHEAYEQYF TGTGCCAGCAGCCATATCGGACATGAGGCCTACGAGCAGTACTTC TRBJ2-7 NA NA TRBV4-2
CASSLPATYEQYF TGTGCCAGCAGCTTACCAGCTACCTACGAGCAGTACTTC TRBJ2-7 NA few TRBV7-2
CASSLDRAETQYF TGTGCTAGCAGCTTGGACAGAGCAGAGACCCAGTACTTC TRBJ2-5 NA few TRBV7-7
CASSRDRSYGYTF TGTGCCAGCAGTCGGGACAGGTCCTATGGCTACACCTTC TRBJ1-2 TRBD1 few TRBV25-1
CASTPLQEGQKHGYTF TGTGCCAGCACTCCCTTGCAGGAGGGACAGAAACATGGCTACACCTTC TRBJ1-2 TRBD1 NA TRBV7-9
CASSSTGGYDGYTF TGTGCCAGCAGTTCTACAGGGGGCTACGATGGCTACACCTTC TRBJ1-2 TRBD1 NA TRBV6-5
CASSEDRHNQPQHF TGCGCCAGCAGTGAAGACAGACACAATCAGCCCCAGCATTTT TRBJ1-5 NA few TRBV23-1
CAWSRPTGGYTF TGTGCCTGGTCTCGGCCAACGGGCGGCTACACCTTC TRBJ1-2 NA few TRBV30
CASPRGDTEAFF TGTGCCAGCCCACGGGGGGACACTGAAGCTTTCTTT TRBJ1-1 NA NA TRBV2
CASSFGGGPYNEQFF TGTGCCAGCAGCTTTGGCGGGGGTCCCTACAATGAGCAGTTCTTC TRBJ2-1 TRBD2 few TRBV7-9
CASSQAGTSGTNEQFF TGTGCCAGCAGCCAAGCCGGGACTAGCGGGACGAATGAGCAGTTCTTC TRBJ2-1 TRBD2 NA TRBV4-2
CSVGSVLGATEQFF TGCAGCGTTGGATCAGTGTTGGGAGCGACTGAGCAGTTCTTC TRBJ2-1 NA few TRBV29-1
CASSFGQGTDTQYF TGCGCCAGCAGCTTCGGGCAGGGCACAGATACGCAGTATTTT TRBJ2-3 NA NA TRBV5-1
CASSQGRNPYEQYF TGTGCCAGCTCACAAGGACGGAATCCGTACGAGCAGTACTTC TRBJ2-7 NA few TRBV18
CASSSGTGYNEQFF TGCGCCAGCAGCTCCGGGACAGGGTACAATGAGCAGTTCTTC TRBJ2-1 TRBD1 NA TRBV5-1
CASSYGDRSTDTQYF TGTGCCAGCAGTTACGGAGACAGAAGCACAGATACGCAGTATTTT TRBJ2-3 NA once TRBV6-5
CAISARTGDLREQYF TGTGCCATCAGTGCCAGGACAGGAGATTTACGCGAGCAGTACTTC TRBJ2-7 TRBD1 few TRBV10-3
CASSFKTSGPYEQYF TGTGCCAGCAGCTTCAAGACTAGCGGGCCCTACGAGCAGTACTTC TRBJ2-7 TRBD2 few TRBV7-2
CATSSWTGGPYGYTF TGTGCCACCAGCAGTTGGACAGGGGGCCCCTATGGCTACACCTTC TRBJ1-2 TRBD1 NA TRBV15
CASSSSGVVETQYF TGTGCCAGCAGCTCCTCGGGGGTGGTTGAGACCCAGTACTTC TRBJ2-5 NA few TRBV7-2
CASRSRSIDTQYF TGTGCCAGCAGGTCCCGCTCCATAGATACGCAGTATTTT TRBJ2-3 NA few TRBV7-2
CASKNRANTEAFF TGTGCCAGCAAGAACAGAGCAAACACTGAAGCTTTCTTT TRBJ1-1 NA NA TRBV2
CAISPGVTGELFF TGTGCCATCTCTCCAGGGGTGACCGGGGAGCTGTTTTTT TRBJ2-2 NA few TRBV10-3
CASSGTNERNTEAFF TGTGCCAGCAGTGGGACAAACGAGCGTAACACTGAAGCTTTCTTT TRBJ1-1 NA NA TRBV25-1
CASSITGVNTEAFF TGTGCCAGCTCAATTACAGGGGTGAACACTGAAGCTTTCTTT TRBJ1-1 TRBD1 few TRBV18
CASSRTYGVGETQYF TGTGCCAGCAGCAGGACTTACGGGGTTGGTGAGACCCAGTACTTC TRBJ2-5 NA few TRBV14
CASSEEPGELFF TGTGCCAGCAGCGAGGAACCCGGGGAGCTGTTTTTT TRBJ2-2 NA NA TRBV9
CASSAQRDYGYTF TGTGCCAGCAGCGCTCAAAGGGACTATGGCTACACCTTC TRBJ1-2 NA NA TRBV9
CASSRDSRNEKLFF TGTGCCAGCAGCCGGGACAGTCGGAATGAAAAACTGTTTTTT TRBJ1-4 TRBD1 NA TRBV6-6
CASTHARTGEEKLFF TGTGCCAGCACCCATGCCAGGACAGGCGAGGAAAAACTGTTTTTT TRBJ1-4 TRBD1 NA TRBV7-9
CASSLEQDYEQYF TGCGCCAGCAGCTTGGAACAGGACTACGAGCAGTACTTC TRBJ2-7 NA few TRBV5-1
CASSHEQGMNTEAFF TGTGCCAGCAGTCATGAACAGGGGATGAACACTGAAGCTTTCTTT TRBJ1-1 TRBD1 few TRBV28
CASSLALGTGPENTEAFF TGTGCCAGCAGCTTAGCCCTCGGGACAGGGCCGGAGAACACTGAAGCTTTCTTT TRBJ1-1 TRBD1 NA TRBV7-9
CATSRDGQGGFFSPLHF TGTGCCACCAGCAGAGATGGACAGGGAGGATTTTTTTCACCCCTCCACTTT TRBJ1-6 TRBD1 NA TRBV15
CASSPGPSYEQYF TGTGCCAGCAGCCCTGGACCCTCCTACGAGCAGTACTTC TRBJ2-7 NA few TRBV5-6
CATRATGTNEKLFF TGTGCCACCCGGGCGACAGGGACTAATGAAAAACTGTTTTTT TRBJ1-4 TRBD1 few TRBV7-8